This TCR beta chain was documented in a study of Tregs in tolerant kidney transplant recipients. General observations from the study: Some patients' samples used different primers over time, so nucleotide sequences weren't comparable.

The nonmyeloablative bone marrow transplants came from related graft donors, with transient mixed chimerism. The V and J ends lost 3 bases and 6 bases, in that order; junction bases with no gene match: 12. Germline assignment: CDR1 GTSNPN and CDR2 SVGIG (reference sequence). The CDR3 extends over 16 amino acids. Remarks on this clone: As yet, its antigen is unknown.

TCRdb's copy holds only in-frame clones and misses some; the assay was immunoSEQ multiplex PCR. Among roughly 86,000 clones listed, 93% were seen once. This chain links TRBV30 with TRBJ2-1, with 9 bases aligning to TRBD2. The TCR comes from a human patient who received a combined kidney and bone marrow transplant. Certain T cells may be donor cells from the graft. The sequencing here drew on CD4+ T cells from blood (PBMCs), taken 12 months after the transplant. The CDR3 region is CAWSRPGSGSTNEQFF. CDR3 DNA sequence: TGTGCCTGGAGCCGCCCTGGTAGCGGGAGCACCAATGAGCAGTTCTTC.